This T cell receptor beta chain was sequenced during a study of patients and donors after allogeneic stem cell transplantation (dated by TCRdb to the early 2020s). The method behind the library was RT-PCR. This sample was sequenced with a NextSeq 550. The public reads were reanalyzed by TCRdb: fastp trimming at Q25, MiXCR alignment, in-frame beta chains only. Rows matching on CDR3 protein sequence are summarized as one entry with the most common DNA and genes. The sample data list hundreds of thousands of distinct CDR3 sequences, and 16% of these were observed just once. In total, the top ten clones hold 6% to 8% of the sample. A word on this clonotype: Its target antigen remains unknown. The sample holds no much larger clone one base away, and base qualities are not on file.

From a lookup of the germline V gene (reference sequence), CDR1 and CDR2 are SEHNR and FQNEAQ. The CDR3, from cysteine to phenylalanine, totals 17 residues. CDR3 DNA only is kept here, 51 bases in frame from base 1. V has 5 bases trimmed and J has 0 bases trimmed; junction bases matching no gene number 10. The sequence is built from TRBV7-9 and TRBJ2-3, and 8 bases in between align with TRBD2. Sequencing was done on a sample of blood, either unsorted or a sorted T cell fraction (not recorded which). This receptor was identified in a human donor who was either an allogeneic HSCT recipient or a stem cell or donor lymphocyte infusion donor (not recorded which). It is not recorded whose cells these are; they may come from a transplant donor. Here is the DNA: TGTGCCAGCAGCCTGAGGGGGAGCGGGGGTAGCACAGATACGCAGTATTTT. The translation is CASSLRGSGGSTDTQYF. With the rest looked up from the reference TRBV7-9 and TRBJ2-3 genes rather than sequenced, the full variable domain is DTGVSQNPRHKITKRGQNVTFRCDPISEHNRLYWYRQTLGQGPEFLTYFQNEAQLEKSRLLSDRFSAERPKGSFSTLEIQRTEQGDSAMYLCASSLRGSGGSTDTQYFGPGTRLTVL.